The 3 T cell receptor beta chains presented below share a single source sample, sequenced in a study of blood T cell repertoires in COVID-19. Only in-frame clones appear in the TCRdb table, and some are missing; sequencing was by immunoSEQ multiplex PCR. The sample lists 90,000 to 150,000 clones; approximately 80% were seen once. The sequencing input was peripheral blood. The receptors were sampled from a man between 65 and 80 years old with acute or convalescent COVID-19.

The rearrangement joins TRBV6-2 or TRBV6-3 to TRBJ1-2; 11 bases agree with TRBD1. This CDR3 is built from 16 residues. The J segment lost 8 bases and the V segment lost 3 bases, leaving 11 bases of the junction unmatched. CDR1 is MNHEY, CDR2 SVGEGT, per germline. The CDR3, as DNA: TGTGCCAGCAGTTATAATGGACAGGGGGCGCGAAAAGGCTACACCTTC. It translates to CASSYNGQGARKGYTF.

CDR3 DNA sequence: TGTGCCAGCAGCTCCGGGACAGGGGGCCTGCACACCGGGGAGCTGTTTTTT. Translated: CASSSGTGGLHTGELFF. The chain links TRBV7-3 to TRBJ2-2, with TRBD1 matching 12 bases. The V gene end was trimmed by 4 bases and the J gene end by 3 bases; junction bases not matched to a gene: 6. Germline values: CDR1 SGHTA, CDR2 FQGTGA. CDR3 length equals 17 residues.

This clone was recorded a few times. This chain uses TRBV11-3 with TRBJ1-2; tentatively, D is TRBD1 (5 bases). CDR3 size: 13 residues. From germline, CDR1 is SGHNT and CDR2 YENEEA. With 5 bases removed from V and 6 bases from J, the gap between germline ends came to 13 bases. CDR3 region: CASSKTGGDGYTF. The CDR3 DNA sequence: TGTGCCAGCAGCAAGACGGGGGGAGATGGCTACACCTTC.